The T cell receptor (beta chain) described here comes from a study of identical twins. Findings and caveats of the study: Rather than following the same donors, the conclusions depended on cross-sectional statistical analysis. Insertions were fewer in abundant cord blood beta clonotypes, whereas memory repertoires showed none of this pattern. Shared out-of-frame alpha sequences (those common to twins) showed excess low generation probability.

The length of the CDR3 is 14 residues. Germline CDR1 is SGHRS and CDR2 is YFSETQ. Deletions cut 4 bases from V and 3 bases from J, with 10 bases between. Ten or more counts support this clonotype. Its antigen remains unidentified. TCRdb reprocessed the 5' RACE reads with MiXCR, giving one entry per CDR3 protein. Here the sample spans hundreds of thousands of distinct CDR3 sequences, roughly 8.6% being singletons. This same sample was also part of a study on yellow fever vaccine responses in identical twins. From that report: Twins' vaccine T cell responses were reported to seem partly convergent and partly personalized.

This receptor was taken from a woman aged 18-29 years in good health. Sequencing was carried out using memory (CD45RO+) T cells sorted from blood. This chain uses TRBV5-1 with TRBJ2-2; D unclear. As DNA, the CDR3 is TGCGCCAGCAGCAGGGCGAAGGACACCGGGGAGCTGTTTTTT. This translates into CASSRAKDTGELFF.